The 5 T cell receptor beta chains given below trace back to one sample, sequenced in a study of cytomegalovirus exposure and HLA in healthy donors. PCR employed 60 Vbeta and 13 Jbeta primers. Assay used: immunoSEQ multiplex PCR; TCRdb lists only in-frame clones, some missing. This sample has about 170,000 clones, with roughly four fifths found just once. The sample comprised PBMCs. These receptors all stem from a girl aged 2-15 years in good health and CMV-seropositive.

This clone occurred a few times. The genes are TRBV5-4 and TRBJ2-1; 14 bases map to TRBD2. Germline CDR1 and CDR2: SGHNT and YYREEE (reference sequence). V dropped 4 bases and J dropped 4; count of bases not matched to a gene: 1. The length of the CDR3 is 15 residues. CDR3 sequence: CASSRLAGGYNEQFF. CDR3 coding DNA: TGTGCCAGCAGCAGACTAGCGGGAGGGTACAATGAGCAGTTCTTC.

The V gene is TRBV5-1, the J gene TRBJ1-1; TRBD1 might be the D (5 bases). Germline CDR1 SGHRS, CDR2 YFSETQ. V lost 0 bases to trimming and J lost 7 bases, with 13 bases between them. CDR3 size: 14 residues. The DNA for the CDR3 is TGCGCCAGCAGCTTGGGGTACAAAGGGGATGAAGCTTTCTTT. Translating gives CASSLGYKGDEAFF.

V gene TRBV18 combines with J gene TRBJ2-5; weak D call: TRBD1 (6 bases). Trimming pared 8 bases from V and 4 bases from J, leaving 17 bases between. The CDR3 loop spans 14 amino acids. Germline CDR1 KGHSH, CDR2 LQKENI. The CDR3, as DNA: TGTGCCAGCCAATACGCAGGGGCGGGAGAGACCCAGTACTTC. Its protein is CASQYAGAGETQYF.

This clone was picked up one time. The rearrangement joins TRBV29-1 to TRBJ2-3; TRBD1 matches at 7 bases. The CDR3 extends over 14 amino acids. Trimming removed 6 bases from V and 2 bases from J; junction bases left unmatched: 8. Germline-derived CDR1 and CDR2 are SQVTM and ANQGSEA. DNA of the CDR3: TGCAGCGTGCGACAGGGTGGTTTCACAGATACGCAGTATTTT. Translated: CSVRQGGFTDTQYF.

The chain combines TRBV10-1 with TRBJ2-2; unclear D gene. V was pared by 5 bases and J by 3 bases, with 10 bases between. CDR1 is WNHNN, CDR2 SYGVQD, per germline (reference sequence). The CDR3 has 14 residues. The DNA for the CDR3 is TGCGCCAGCAGTCCCAGGCCGCACACCGGGGAGCTGTTTTTT. Translated, it gives CASSPRPHTGELFF.